This TCR beta chain was sequenced for a study of T cell responses to AZD1222 COVID-19 vaccine. Study outcomes and limitations: Baseline seropositivity characterized only a handful of AZD1222 recipients.

Repertoires were generated with immunoSEQ multiplex PCR, while TCRdb's copy carries only in-frame clones and drops some. Of 130,000 to 150,000 clones in the sample, roughly 91% were seen once. To note about this clone: Its target is unknown.

The J segment lost 5 bases and the V segment lost 4 bases, leaving 11 bases of the junction unmatched. Germline V lookup: CDR1 SEHNR, CDR2 FQNEAQ (reference sequence). CDR3 length: 17 amino acids. The material sequenced was peripheral blood, taken on day 0 of AZD1222 vaccination. V gene TRBV7-9 combines with J gene TRBJ2-7, with 13 bases fitting TRBD2. This TCR was sampled from an adult in good health. DNA of the CDR3: TGTGCCAGCAGCTCCGGCCAAACTAGCGGGAGGGCCGACGAGCAGTACTTC. It is translated as CASSSGQTSGRADEQYF.